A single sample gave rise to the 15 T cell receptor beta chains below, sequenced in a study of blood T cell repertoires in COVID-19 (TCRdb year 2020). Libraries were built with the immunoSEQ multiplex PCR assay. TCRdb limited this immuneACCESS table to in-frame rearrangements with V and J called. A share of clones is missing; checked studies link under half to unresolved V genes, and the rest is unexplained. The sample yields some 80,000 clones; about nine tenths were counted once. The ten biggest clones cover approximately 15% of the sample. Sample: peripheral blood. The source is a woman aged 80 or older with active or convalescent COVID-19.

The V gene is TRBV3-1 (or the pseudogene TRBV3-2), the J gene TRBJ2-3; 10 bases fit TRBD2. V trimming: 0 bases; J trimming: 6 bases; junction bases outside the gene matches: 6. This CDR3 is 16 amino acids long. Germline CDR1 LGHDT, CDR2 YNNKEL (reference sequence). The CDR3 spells CASSQDRLAGADTQYF. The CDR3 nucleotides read TGTGCCAGCAGCCAAGACCGCCTAGCGGGGGCCGATACGCAGTATTTT.

The CDR3 is CASKTSGGTDTQYF. The DNA of the CDR3 is TGTGCCAGCAAGACTAGCGGGGGCACAGATACGCAGTATTTT. The gene calls are TRBV6-5 and TRBJ2-3, with 11 bases fitting TRBD2. V trimming: 7 bases; J trimming: 1 base; junction bases outside the gene matches: 1. The CDR3 extends over 14 amino acids. Germline-derived CDR1 and CDR2 are MNHEY and SVGAGI.

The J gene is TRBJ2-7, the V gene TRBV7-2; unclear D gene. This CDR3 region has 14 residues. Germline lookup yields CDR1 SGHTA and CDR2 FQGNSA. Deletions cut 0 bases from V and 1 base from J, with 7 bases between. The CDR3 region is CASSLALQSYEQYF. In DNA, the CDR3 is TGTGCCAGCAGCTTAGCGCTACAGTCCTACGAGCAGTACTTC.

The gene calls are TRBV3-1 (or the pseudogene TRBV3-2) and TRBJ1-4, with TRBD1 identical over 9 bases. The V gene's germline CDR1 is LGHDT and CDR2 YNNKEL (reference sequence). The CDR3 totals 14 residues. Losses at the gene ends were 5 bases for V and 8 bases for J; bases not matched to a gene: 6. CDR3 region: CASSGRDRVEKLFF. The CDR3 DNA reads TGTGCCAGCAGCGGCCGGGACAGGGTCGAAAAACTGTTTTTT.

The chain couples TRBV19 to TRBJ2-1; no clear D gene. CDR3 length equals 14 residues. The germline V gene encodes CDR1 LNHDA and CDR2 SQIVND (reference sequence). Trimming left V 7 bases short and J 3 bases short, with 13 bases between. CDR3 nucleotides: TGTGCCAGTAAAATGCGGATGGGCTACAATGAGCAGTTCTTC. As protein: CASKMRMGYNEQFF.

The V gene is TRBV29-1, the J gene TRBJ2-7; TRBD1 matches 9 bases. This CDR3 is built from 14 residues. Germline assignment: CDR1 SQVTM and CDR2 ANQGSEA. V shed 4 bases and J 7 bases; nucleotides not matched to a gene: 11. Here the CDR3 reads CSVVGGQGGPEQYF. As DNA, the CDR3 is TGCAGCGTTGTAGGGGGACAGGGCGGCCCAGAGCAGTACTTC.

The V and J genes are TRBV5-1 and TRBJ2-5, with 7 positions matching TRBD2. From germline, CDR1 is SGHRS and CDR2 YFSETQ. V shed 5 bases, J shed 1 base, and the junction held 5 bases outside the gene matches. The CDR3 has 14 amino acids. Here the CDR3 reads CASRVTSVQETQYF. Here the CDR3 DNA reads TGCGCCAGCAGGGTAACTAGCGTCCAAGAGACCCAGTACTTC.

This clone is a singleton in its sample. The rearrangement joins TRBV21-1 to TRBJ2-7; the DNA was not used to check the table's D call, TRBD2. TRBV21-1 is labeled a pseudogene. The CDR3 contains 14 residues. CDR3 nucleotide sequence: TGTGCCAGCAGCTCCGGGACTAGCTCCTACGAGCAGTACTTC. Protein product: CASSSGTSSYEQYF.

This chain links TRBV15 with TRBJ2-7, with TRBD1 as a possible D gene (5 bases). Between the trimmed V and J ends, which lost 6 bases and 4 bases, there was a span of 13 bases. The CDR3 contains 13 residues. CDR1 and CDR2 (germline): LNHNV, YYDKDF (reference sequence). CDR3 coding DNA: TGTGCCACCAGATTATCAGGGCAGTACGAGCAGTACTTC. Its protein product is CATRLSGQYEQYF.

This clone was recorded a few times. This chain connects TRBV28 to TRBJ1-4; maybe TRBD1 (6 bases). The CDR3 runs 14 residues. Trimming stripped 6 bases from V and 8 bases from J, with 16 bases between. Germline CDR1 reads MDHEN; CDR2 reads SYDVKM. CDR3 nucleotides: TGTGCCAGCAGCCAATGGGGGCCGAGGGAAAAACTGTTTTTT. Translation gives CASSQWGPREKLFF.

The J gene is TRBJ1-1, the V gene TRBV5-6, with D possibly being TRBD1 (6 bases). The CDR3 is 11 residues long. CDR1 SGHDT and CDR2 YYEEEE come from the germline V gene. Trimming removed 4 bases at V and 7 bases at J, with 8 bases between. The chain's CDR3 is CASSKDSEAFF. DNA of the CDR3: TGTGCCAGCAGCAAGGACAGTGAAGCTTTCTTT.

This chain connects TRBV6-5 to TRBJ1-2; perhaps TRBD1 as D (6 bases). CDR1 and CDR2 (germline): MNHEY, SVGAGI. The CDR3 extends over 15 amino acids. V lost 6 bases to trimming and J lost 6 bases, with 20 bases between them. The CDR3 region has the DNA TGTGCCAGCAGGGTCGGACAGTCTCGAAAGGATGGCTACACCTTC. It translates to CASRVGQSRKDGYTF.

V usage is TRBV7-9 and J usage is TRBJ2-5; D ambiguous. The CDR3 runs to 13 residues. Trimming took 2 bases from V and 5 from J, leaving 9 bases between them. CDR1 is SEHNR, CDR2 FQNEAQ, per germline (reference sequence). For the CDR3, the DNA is TGTGCCAGCAGCTTACCCCCCGGGGAGACCCAGTACTTC. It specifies CASSLPPGETQYF.

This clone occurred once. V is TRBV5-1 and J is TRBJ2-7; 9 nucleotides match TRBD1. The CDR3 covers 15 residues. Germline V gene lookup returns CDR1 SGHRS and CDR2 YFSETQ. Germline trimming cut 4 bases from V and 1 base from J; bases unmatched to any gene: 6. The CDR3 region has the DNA TGCGCCAGCAGCGATGGGACAGGGAGTTCCTACGAGCAGTACTTC. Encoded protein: CASSDGTGSSYEQYF.

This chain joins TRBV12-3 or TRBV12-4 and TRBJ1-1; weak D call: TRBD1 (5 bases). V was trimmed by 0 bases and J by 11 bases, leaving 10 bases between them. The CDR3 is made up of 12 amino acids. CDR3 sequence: CASSLARGTAFF. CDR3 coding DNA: TGTGCCAGCAGTTTAGCTCGGGGGACTGCTTTCTTT.